These T cell receptor beta chains were read from a single sample in a study of OX40 agonist ivuxolimab in advanced cancers. Libraries were prepared by immunoSEQ multiplex PCR; TCRdb keeps only in-frame clonotypes and omits some of them. The sample carries over 60,000 clones, 80% to 90% recorded once. The sequencing used CD4+ or CD8+ T cells sorted from blood, collected in a trial of the OX40 agonist ivuxolimab. The receptors here all came from an adult with an advanced solid tumor such as melanoma, head and neck, liver or kidney cancer. Each CDR3 is given with its conserved first and last residue. A D gene is named only where the DNA matches it firmly. Some rows have no size entry. The others give once, few or many, or a class for an expanded clone.

D	V	size	J	CDR3	DNA
TRBD2	TRBV11-2	-	TRBJ2-7	CASSLFGGRASSYEQYF	TGTGCCAGCAGCTTATTTGGCGGGAGGGCCTCGTCCTACGAGCAGTACTTC
-	TRBV10-3	-	TRBJ2-1	CAISESGPAGDEQFF	TGTGCCATCAGTGAGTCAGGTCCAGCGGGCGATGAGCAGTTCTTC
-	TRBV11-3	-	TRBJ1-1	CASSLENTEAFF	TGTGCCAGCAGCTTAGAAAACACTGAAGCTTTCTTT
-	TRBV7-8	-	TRBJ2-1	CASTRLLNLGGSLINEQFF	TGTGCCAGCACCCGCCTGCTTAACCTAGGCGGATCTCTAATTAATGAGCAGTTCTTC
-	TRBV5-4	-	TRBJ2-5	CASSALTQETQYF	TGTGCCAGCAGCGCATTAACCCAAGAGACCCAGTACTTC
-	TRBV4-2	once	TRBJ2-3	CASSPGRDPFTDTQYF	TGTGCCAGCAGCCCCGGTCGGGACCCCTTCACAGATACGCAGTATTTT
-	TRBV7-9	-	TRBJ1-1	CASSLEGGGTEAFF	TGTGCCAGCAGCTTGGAAGGTGGCGGCACTGAAGCTTTCTTT
-	TRBV7-3	-	TRBJ2-1	CASSLGPTNEQFF	TGTGCCAGCAGCCTAGGCCCAACCAATGAGCAGTTCTTC
-	TRBV2	-	TRBJ1-3	CASSEWGPRNTIYF	TGTGCCAGCAGTGAATGGGGTCCTCGAAACACCATATATTTT
-	TRBV29-1	-	TRBJ1-4	CSVDVGFNEKLFF	TGCAGCGTTGATGTGGGATTTAATGAAAAACTGTTTTTT
-	TRBV27	-	TRBJ2-7	CASSLAASSYEQYF	TGTGCCAGCAGTTTAGCCGCTAGCTCCTACGAGCAGTACTTC
-	TRBV11-2	-	TRBJ1-2	CASSPPPGSRFTYGYTF	TGTGCCAGCAGCCCCCCTCCGGGATCCCGTTTTACTTATGGCTACACCTTC
TRBD2	TRBV27	-	TRBJ2-1	CASTPRTSGTSEQFF	TGTGCCAGCACCCCACGGACTAGCGGGACGAGTGAGCAGTTCTTC